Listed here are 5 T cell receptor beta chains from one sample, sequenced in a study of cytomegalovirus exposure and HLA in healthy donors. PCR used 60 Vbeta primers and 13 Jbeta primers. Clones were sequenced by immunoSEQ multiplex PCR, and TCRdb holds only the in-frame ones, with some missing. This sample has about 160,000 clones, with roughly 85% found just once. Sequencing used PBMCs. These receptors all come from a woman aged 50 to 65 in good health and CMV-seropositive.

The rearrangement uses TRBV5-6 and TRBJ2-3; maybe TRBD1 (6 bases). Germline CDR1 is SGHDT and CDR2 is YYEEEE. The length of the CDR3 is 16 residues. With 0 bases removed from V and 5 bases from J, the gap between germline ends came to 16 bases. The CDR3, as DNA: TGTGCCAGCAGCTTGGCTAGGACAGCCTCACAAGATACGCAGTATTTT. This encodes CASSLARTASQDTQYF.

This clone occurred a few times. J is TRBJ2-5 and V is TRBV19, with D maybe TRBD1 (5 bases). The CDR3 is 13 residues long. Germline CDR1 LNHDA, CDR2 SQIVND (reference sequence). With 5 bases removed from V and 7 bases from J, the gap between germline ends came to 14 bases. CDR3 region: CASSVAGSGTQYF. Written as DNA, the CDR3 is TGTGCCAGTAGTGTGGCAGGGTCGGGGACCCAGTACTTC.

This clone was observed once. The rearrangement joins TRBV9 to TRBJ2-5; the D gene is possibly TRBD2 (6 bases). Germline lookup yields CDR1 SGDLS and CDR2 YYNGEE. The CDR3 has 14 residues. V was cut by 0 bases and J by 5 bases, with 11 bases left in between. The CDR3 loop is CASSVEPGAETQYF. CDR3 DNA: TGTGCCAGCAGCGTAGAACCGGGAGCGGAGACCCAGTACTTC.

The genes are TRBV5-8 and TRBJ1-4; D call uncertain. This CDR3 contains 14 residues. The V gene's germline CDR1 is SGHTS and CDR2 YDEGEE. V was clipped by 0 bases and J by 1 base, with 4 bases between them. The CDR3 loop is CASSLDGTNEKLFF. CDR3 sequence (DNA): TGTGCCAGCAGCTTGGACGGAACTAATGAAAAACTGTTTTTT.

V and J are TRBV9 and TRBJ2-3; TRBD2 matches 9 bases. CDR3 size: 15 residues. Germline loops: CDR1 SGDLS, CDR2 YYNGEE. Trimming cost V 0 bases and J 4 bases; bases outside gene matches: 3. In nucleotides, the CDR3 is TGTGCCAGCAGCGTAGGCGGGGGGGCGGCAGATACGCAGTATTTT. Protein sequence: CASSVGGGAADTQYF.